A selection of T cell receptor beta chains follows, all from one sample in a study of cytomegalovirus exposure and HLA in healthy donors. Generated by immunoSEQ multiplex PCR, the TCRdb table keeps only in-frame clones and is missing some. The sample yields around 140,000 clones, about 81% seen once. The material sequenced was PBMCs. Every receptor here comes from a woman aged 45-65 years in good health and CMV-seropositive. Both conserved end residues are part of each CDR3. A D gene is named only where the DNA matches it firmly. A row's size may be missing; if present it is once, few, many or a size class.

clone size	V gene	D gene	J gene	CDR3 DNA	CDR3 protein
NA	TRBV4-1	NA	TRBJ2-1	TGCGCCAGCAGCCAAGATACGATTTCAGGGGTACCCTACAATGAGCAGTTCTTC	CASSQDTISGVPYNEQFF
once	TRBV7-3	NA	TRBJ2-6	TGTGCCAGCAGTCAGGGGACAGGGGCCAACGTCCTGACTTTC	CASSQGTGANVLTF
NA	TRBV15	NA	TRBJ1-2	TGTGCCACCAGCAGAGCGGGGAGGGAGAACTATGGCTACACCTTC	CATSRAGRENYGYTF
NA	TRBV9	TRBD1	TRBJ1-1	TGTGCCAGCAGCGGTTGGGACAGGGGGCCGGACACTGAAGCTTTCTTT	CASSGWDRGPDTEAFF
NA	TRBV11-2	NA	TRBJ1-3	TGTGCCAGCAGCGGTTCGCAATTGGACAAAACTGGAAACACCATATATTTT	CASSGSQLDKTGNTIYF
once	TRBV27	TRBD2	TRBJ2-3	TGTGCCAGCAGTTTTTTTTTAGCGGGGGGAAGCACAGATACGCAGTATTTT	CASSFFLAGGSTDTQYF
NA	TRBV7-8	TRBD2	TRBJ2-2	TGTGCCAGCAGCTTAGAGCTAGCGGGGGCTACGAACACCGGGGAGCTGTTTTTT	CASSLELAGATNTGELFF
NA	TRBV4-1	TRBD2	TRBJ2-5	TGCGCCAGCAGCCAATCTAGCGGGGGTTCGTTGGAGACCCAGTACTTC	CASSQSSGGSLETQYF
few	TRBV28	TRBD2	TRBJ2-5	TGTGCCAGCAGCTCCTCAACTAGCGGGAGGGCTCTCGAGACCCAGTACTTC	CASSSSTSGRALETQYF
NA	TRBV7-9	NA	TRBJ1-4	TGTGCCAGCAGCTTAGGTGGTAGCTCTGAAAAACTGTTTTTT	CASSLGGSSEKLFF
NA	TRBV2	TRBD2	TRBJ2-7	TGTGCCAGCGTAGGACTAGCAGCGGACGAGCAGTACTTC	CASVGLAADEQYF
NA	TRBV18	NA	TRBJ1-4	TGTGCCAGCTCCCAACAGGATCTTAATGAAAAACTGTTTTTT	CASSQQDLNEKLFF
few	TRBV5-1	NA	TRBJ2-4	TGCGCCAGCAGCTTGTTAGGGGGGGGCAGAAACAGTCAGTACTTC	CASSLLGGGRNSQYF
NA	TRBV27	NA	TRBJ2-2	TGTGCCAGCAGTGTCGGGGTCGGGGAGCTGTTTTTT	CASSVGVGELFF
NA	TRBV5-4	NA	TRBJ2-2	TGTGCCAGCAGCACGCCGGGAGCCACCGGGGAGCTGTTTTTT	CASSTPGATGELFF
NA	TRBV19	NA	TRBJ2-1	TGTGCCACCAAGACTAATGAGCAGTTCTTC	CATKTNEQFF
NA	TRBV5-1	NA	TRBJ2-5	TGCGCCAGCAGCTTGGGACTACAAGAGACCCAGTACTTC	CASSLGLQETQYF
NA	TRBV7-2	NA	TRBJ2-7	TGTGCCAGCAGCTTCCCGGGACTTCAACACGAGCAGTACTTC	CASSFPGLQHEQYF
NA	TRBV14	NA	TRBJ1-1	TGTGCCAGCAGCCCCAACATGAACACTGAAGCTTTCTTT	CASSPNMNTEAFF
NA	TRBV5-1	NA	TRBJ2-6	TGCGCCAGCAGAGACTCCTCCGGGGCCAACGTCCTGACTTTC	CASRDSSGANVLTF
NA	TRBV28	TRBD2	TRBJ2-7	TGTGCCAGCAGTCGCTTGGGGGAGGGCCTTAACGAGCAGTACTTC	CASSRLGEGLNEQYF
NA	TRBV18	NA	TRBJ2-7	TGTGCCAGCTCACCGCAGCAGGGATCTCACGAGCAGTACTTC	CASSPQQGSHEQYF
NA	TRBV5-1	TRBD2	TRBJ2-3	TGCGCCAGCAGCTTCCGGGGGGGCCTCACAGATACGCAGTATTTT	CASSFRGGLTDTQYF
NA	TRBV9	NA	TRBJ2-7	TGTGCCAGCACCTTTAGGCGGGGCTCCTACGAGCAGTACTTC	CASTFRRGSYEQYF
NA	TRBV6-1	TRBD1	TRBJ2-7	TGTGCCAGCTGGGGGACAGGGTATGTTTACGAGCAGTACTTC	CASWGTGYVYEQYF
NA	TRBV4-2	TRBD2	TRBJ2-7	TGTGCCAGCAGCCAGGCGGGAGGGCGGCACGAGCAGTACTTC	CASSQAGGRHEQYF
NA	TRBV19	TRBD1	TRBJ2-2	TGTGCCAGTAAGCGGGACAGGGTTTACGGGGAGCTGTTTTTT	CASKRDRVYGELFF
NA	TRBV30	NA	TRBJ2-7	TGTGCCTGGACCCTACAGGGTTACGAGCAGTACTTC	CAWTLQGYEQYF
NA	TRBV10-3	TRBD1	TRBJ1-1	TGTGCCATCAGCGCCACAGGGGGCTGGGGAGCTTTCTTT	CAISATGGWGAFF
NA	TRBV9	NA	TRBJ2-5	TGTGCCAGCAGCCCGCGGGAAGGTGGGGGGACCCAGTACTTC	CASSPREGGGTQYF
NA	TRBV19	NA	TRBJ2-1	TGTGCCAGTAGTAGAGGTTTAGCGAGTTTCTCCTACAATGAGCAGTTCTTC	CASSRGLASFSYNEQFF
NA	TRBV4-3	TRBD2	TRBJ2-7	TGCGCCAGCCCGAGCACTAGCGGCTCAGGCGAGCAGTACTTC	CASPSTSGSGEQYF
NA	TRBV9	NA	TRBJ1-3	TGTGCCAGCAGCGTAGCTAATCACGGCCGACTCTCTGGAAACACCATATATTTT	CASSVANHGRLSGNTIYF
NA	TRBV7-6	NA	TRBJ2-5	TGTGCCAGCAGCCGGTACCAAGAGACCCAGTACTTC	CASSRYQETQYF
NA	TRBV27	NA	TRBJ2-1	TGTGCCAGCAGTTTATCGCTTTGGAGGCCTGAGCAGTTCTTC	CASSLSLWRPEQFF
NA	TRBV10-2	NA	TRBJ1-1	TGCGCCAGCAGTGAGCCAGGGTGGAACACTGAAGCTTTCTTT	CASSEPGWNTEAFF
NA	TRBV5-1	TRBD2	TRBJ2-3	TGCGCCAGCAGCTTGCCCGGACTAGCGGACACAGATACGCAGTATTTT	CASSLPGLADTDTQYF
NA	TRBV4-1	TRBD1	TRBJ1-5	TGCGCCAGCAGCCAAGCTGGGACAGATAGCAATCAGCCCCAGCATTTT	CASSQAGTDSNQPQHF
NA	TRBV5-1	TRBD1	TRBJ1-1	TGCGCCAGCAGCTTGGCGGGACAGGGGATTATCGGGAGGTACACTGAAGCTTTCTTT	CASSLAGQGIIGRYTEAFF
once	TRBV7-2	NA	TRBJ1-2	TGTGCCAGCAGCTTAGTGGGGGCCGCTAACTATGGCTACACCTTC	CASSLVGAANYGYTF